A selection of T cell receptor beta chains follows, all from one sample in a study of T cells in Graves' hyperthyroidism and ophthalmopathy. TCRdb re-called the multiplex PCR reads through MiXCR, storing one row per CDR3 protein. The sample contains about 540,000 distinct CDR3 sequences, 46% of which appear only once. Sequencing was performed on peripheral blood or thyroid tissue (not recorded which). The receptors shown here come from a woman under 30 with Graves' hyperthyroidism. Both conserved end residues are part of each CDR3. The D gene is left open where the match is weak. A clone size is listed for some rows: how often the clone was seen (once, few, many), or a class if it is expanded.

abundance: NA
j_gene: TRBJ1-5
v_gene: TRBV10-3
d_gene: TRBD1
CDR3aa: CASSYSGTATLPQHF
CDR3nt: TGTGCCAGCAGTTACTCCGGGACAGCGACCTTGCCCCAGCATTTT

abundance: NA
j_gene: TRBJ1-5
v_gene: TRBV11-1
d_gene: NA
CDR3aa: CASSQEGLSNQPQHF
CDR3nt: TGTGCCAGCAGCCAAGAGGGACTCTCAAATCAGCCCCAGCATTTT

abundance: NA
j_gene: TRBJ2-2
v_gene: TRBV5-1
d_gene: NA
CDR3aa: CASSLAGLSGELFF
CDR3nt: TGCGCCAGCAGCTTGGCGGGACTCTCCGGGGAGCTGTTTTTT

abundance: once
j_gene: TRBJ1-1
v_gene: TRBV11-1
d_gene: NA
CDR3aa: CASAQPDGGDTEAFF
CDR3nt: TGTGCCAGCGCCCAACCGGACGGTGGGGACACTGAAGCTTTCTTT

abundance: once
j_gene: TRBJ1-2
v_gene: TRBV10-3
d_gene: NA
CDR3aa: CAITTGPGDYGYTF
CDR3nt: TGTGCCATCACCACCGGACCCGGCGACTATGGCTACACCTTC

abundance: NA
j_gene: TRBJ1-2
v_gene: TRBV2
d_gene: NA
CDR3aa: CASSYSGRLGGYTF
CDR3nt: TGTGCCAGCAGTTACTCCGGCCGGCTCGGTGGCTACACCTTC

abundance: NA
j_gene: TRBJ1-5
v_gene: TRBV2
d_gene: NA
CDR3aa: CASRQQGSNQPQHF
CDR3nt: TGTGCCAGCAGACAACAGGGTAGCAATCAGCCCCAGCATTTT

abundance: NA
j_gene: TRBJ2-6
v_gene: TRBV24-1
d_gene: TRBD2
CDR3aa: CATSERGEGANVLTF
CDR3nt: TGTGCCACGAGCGAGCGGGGCGAAGGGGCCAACGTCCTGACTTTC

abundance: NA
j_gene: TRBJ1-2
v_gene: TRBV12-3/TRBV12-4
d_gene: NA
CDR3aa: CASSPREKTLYGYTF
CDR3nt: TGTGCCAGCAGTCCCCGGGAAAAGACGTTGTATGGCTACACCTTC

abundance: few
j_gene: TRBJ2-5
v_gene: TRBV10-3
d_gene: TRBD2
CDR3aa: CASRRSGRGETQYF
CDR3nt: TGTGCCAGCAGACGTAGCGGGAGAGGCGAGACCCAGTACTTC

abundance: NA
j_gene: TRBJ1-2
v_gene: TRBV6-2/TRBV6-3
d_gene: NA
CDR3aa: CASSYSGRPSTLYGYTF
CDR3nt: TGTGCCAGCAGTTACAGCGGACGCCCCTCTACCCTCTATGGCTACACCTTC

abundance: NA
j_gene: TRBJ1-6
v_gene: TRBV25-1
d_gene: NA
CDR3aa: CASLDTQGNSPLHF
CDR3nt: TGTGCCAGCTTAGATACACAGGGCAATTCACCCCTCCACTTT

abundance: few
j_gene: TRBJ1-1
v_gene: TRBV6-5
d_gene: NA
CDR3aa: CASSSKWDTEAFF
CDR3nt: TGTGCCAGCAGTTCCAAGTGGGACACTGAAGCTTTCTTT

abundance: few
j_gene: TRBJ2-5
v_gene: TRBV9
d_gene: NA
CDR3aa: CASSVEAGRQETQYF
CDR3nt: TGTGCCAGCAGCGTAGAGGCGGGTCGCCAAGAGACCCAGTACTTC

abundance: NA
j_gene: TRBJ2-3
v_gene: TRBV15
d_gene: NA
CDR3aa: CATSLEIDTQYF
CDR3nt: TGTGCCACCAGCCTGGAGATAGATACGCAGTATTTT

abundance: few
j_gene: TRBJ2-7
v_gene: TRBV7-3
d_gene: NA
CDR3aa: CASSLMVDPREQYF
CDR3nt: TGTGCCAGCAGCTTAATGGTTGACCCCAGGGAGCAGTACTTC

abundance: NA
j_gene: TRBJ1-1
v_gene: TRBV25-1
d_gene: NA
CDR3aa: CASSARPVNTEAFF
CDR3nt: TGTGCCAGCAGTGCTAGACCAGTGAACACTGAAGCTTTCTTT

abundance: NA
j_gene: TRBJ1-6
v_gene: TRBV10-3
d_gene: NA
CDR3aa: CAISVGSPPPLHF
CDR3nt: TGTGCCATCAGTGTGGGCAGCCCTCCACCCCTCCACTTT

abundance: many
j_gene: TRBJ1-2
v_gene: TRBV6-6
d_gene: NA
CDR3aa: CASVAANYGYTF
CDR3nt: TGTGCCAGCGTGGCAGCTAACTATGGCTACACCTTC

abundance: many
j_gene: TRBJ1-5
v_gene: TRBV10-3
d_gene: NA
CDR3aa: CAISVGEGNQPQHF
CDR3nt: TGTGCCATCAGCGTGGGAGAGGGAAATCAGCCCCAGCATTTT

abundance: NA
j_gene: TRBJ2-5
v_gene: TRBV20-1
d_gene: TRBD2
CDR3aa: CSAKTSGRTGTQYF
CDR3nt: TGCAGTGCCAAGACTAGCGGGAGAACCGGAACCCAGTACTTC

abundance: many
j_gene: TRBJ2-5
v_gene: TRBV7-6
d_gene: NA
CDR3aa: CASSPIGLETQYF
CDR3nt: TGTGCCAGCAGCCCAATAGGCCTGGAGACCCAGTACTTC

abundance: NA
j_gene: TRBJ2-7
v_gene: TRBV29-1
d_gene: NA
CDR3aa: CSVWSGPGSYEQYF
CDR3nt: TGCAGCGTTTGGAGTGGGCCGGGCTCCTACGAGCAGTACTTC

abundance: few
j_gene: TRBJ1-2
v_gene: TRBV5-5
d_gene: TRBD1
CDR3aa: CASSLGGQGNYGYTF
CDR3nt: TGTGCCAGCAGCTTAGGGGGACAGGGAAACTATGGCTACACCTTC

abundance: NA
j_gene: TRBJ1-4
v_gene: TRBV29-1
d_gene: NA
CDR3aa: CSVETWTEASGEKLFF
CDR3nt: TGCAGCGTTGAAACGTGGACAGAAGCGTCCGGTGAAAAACTGTTTTTT

abundance: NA
j_gene: TRBJ2-7
v_gene: TRBV20-1
d_gene: TRBD2
CDR3aa: CSATNSGRADEQYF
CDR3nt: TGCAGTGCTACCAATAGCGGGAGAGCGGACGAGCAGTACTTC

abundance: few
j_gene: TRBJ2-7
v_gene: TRBV5-1
d_gene: NA
CDR3aa: CASSRSTGSYSYEQYF
CDR3nt: TGCGCCAGCAGCCGCTCCACAGGGTCCTACTCCTACGAGCAGTACTTC

abundance: few
j_gene: TRBJ1-2
v_gene: TRBV14
d_gene: NA
CDR3aa: CASSQGRLYGYTF
CDR3nt: TGTGCCAGCAGCCAGGGACGGCTTTATGGCTACACCTTC

abundance: few
j_gene: TRBJ1-2
v_gene: TRBV7-2
d_gene: NA
CDR3aa: CASSFGRGGYTF
CDR3nt: TGTGCCAGCAGCTTTGGAAGGGGTGGCTACACCTTC

abundance: few
j_gene: TRBJ2-7
v_gene: TRBV7-2
d_gene: TRBD2
CDR3aa: CASSLRLREFHEQYF
CDR3nt: TGTGCCAGCAGCTTACGTTTGCGGGAGTTCCACGAGCAGTACTTC

abundance: NA
j_gene: TRBJ1-5
v_gene: TRBV10-3
d_gene: NA
CDR3aa: CAISVGVGNQPQHF
CDR3nt: TGTGCCATCAGTGTCGGGGTAGGGAATCAGCCCCAGCATTTT

abundance: many
j_gene: TRBJ1-5
v_gene: TRBV7-9
d_gene: NA
CDR3aa: CASSVQGEGQPQHF
CDR3nt: TGTGCCAGCAGCGTACAGGGAGAAGGTCAGCCCCAGCATTTT

abundance: NA
j_gene: TRBJ1-1
v_gene: TRBV20-1
d_gene: TRBD1
CDR3aa: CSAVGQGVYTEAFF
CDR3nt: TGCAGTGCTGTCGGTCAGGGGGTCTACACTGAAGCTTTCTTT

abundance: many
j_gene: TRBJ1-3
v_gene: TRBV2
d_gene: NA
CDR3aa: CASRDSAGNTIYF
CDR3nt: TGTGCCAGCAGGGACAGCGCTGGAAACACCATATATTTT

abundance: many
j_gene: TRBJ1-2
v_gene: TRBV25-1
d_gene: TRBD1
CDR3aa: CASSGPTGAGYGYTF
CDR3nt: TGTGCCAGCAGTGGTCCGACAGGGGCTGGCTATGGCTACACCTTC

abundance: many
j_gene: TRBJ1-5
v_gene: TRBV19
d_gene: NA
CDR3aa: CASSHGNQPQHF
CDR3nt: TGTGCCAGTAGTCATGGAAATCAGCCCCAGCATTTT

abundance: NA
j_gene: TRBJ1-6
v_gene: TRBV19
d_gene: NA
CDR3aa: CASSIDRGWGHSPLHF
CDR3nt: TGTGCCAGTAGTATAGATCGGGGCTGGGGGCATTCACCCCTCCACTTT

abundance: many
j_gene: TRBJ1-1
v_gene: TRBV9
d_gene: NA
CDR3aa: CASTRMNTEAFF
CDR3nt: TGTGCCAGCACCAGGATGAACACTGAAGCTTTCTTT

abundance: NA
j_gene: TRBJ2-7
v_gene: TRBV10-3
d_gene: TRBD2
CDR3aa: CAISGSGRYEQYF
CDR3nt: TGTGCCATCAGTGGGAGCGGGAGGTACGAGCAGTACTTC

abundance: NA
j_gene: TRBJ1-4
v_gene: TRBV6-5
d_gene: NA
CDR3aa: CASSLSYGDGEKLFF
CDR3nt: TGTGCCAGCAGTCTGAGTTACGGGGACGGAGAAAAACTGTTTTTT

abundance: NA
j_gene: TRBJ2-7
v_gene: TRBV7-2
d_gene: NA
CDR3aa: CASSLSSTGLEQYF
CDR3nt: TGTGCCAGCAGCTTGAGCTCCACAGGGCTCGAGCAGTACTTC

abundance: NA
j_gene: TRBJ2-7
v_gene: TRBV20-1
d_gene: NA
CDR3aa: CSAPGQGRMAQYF
CDR3nt: TGCAGTGCTCCCGGGCAGGGGCGCATGGCGCAGTACTTC

abundance: NA
j_gene: TRBJ1-2
v_gene: TRBV10-3
d_gene: TRBD1
CDR3aa: CAISEGTANYGYTF
CDR3nt: TGTGCCATCAGTGAGGGGACAGCTAACTATGGCTACACCTTC

abundance: NA
j_gene: TRBJ1-6
v_gene: TRBV16
d_gene: NA
CDR3aa: CASSQLYGGNSPLHF
CDR3nt: TGTGCCAGCAGCCAATTGTACGGGGGCAATTCACCCCTCCACTTT

abundance: NA
j_gene: TRBJ2-7
v_gene: TRBV19
d_gene: NA
CDR3aa: CASSIPPLYEQYF
CDR3nt: TGTGCCAGTAGTATCCCACCTCTCTACGAGCAGTACTTC

abundance: few
j_gene: TRBJ1-1
v_gene: TRBV6-6
d_gene: NA
CDR3aa: CASSSPNRDLEAFF
CDR3nt: TGTGCCAGCAGTTCCCCAAACAGGGATCTAGAAGCTTTCTTT

abundance: NA
j_gene: TRBJ1-2
v_gene: TRBV29-1
d_gene: NA
CDR3aa: CSVWSVRGGHYGYTF
CDR3nt: TGCAGCGTTTGGAGTGTGAGGGGAGGGCACTATGGCTACACCTTC

abundance: NA
j_gene: TRBJ2-7
v_gene: TRBV2
d_gene: NA
CDR3aa: CASNGGFSYEQYF
CDR3nt: TGTGCCAGCAACGGGGGTTTCTCCTACGAGCAGTACTTC

abundance: NA
j_gene: TRBJ2-7
v_gene: TRBV20-1
d_gene: NA
CDR3aa: CSARRDTAYEQYF
CDR3nt: TGCAGTGCTAGACGGGACACGGCCTACGAGCAGTACTTC

abundance: NA
j_gene: TRBJ2-7
v_gene: TRBV20-1
d_gene: NA
CDR3aa: CSAGGLASEQYF
CDR3nt: TGCAGTGCTGGGGGGCTAGCTTCCGAGCAGTACTTC

abundance: NA
j_gene: TRBJ2-2
v_gene: TRBV10-3
d_gene: NA
CDR3aa: CALKATNTGELFF
CDR3nt: TGTGCCTTAAAGGCGACGAACACCGGGGAGCTGTTTTTT

abundance: many
j_gene: TRBJ1-2
v_gene: TRBV7-9
d_gene: NA
CDR3aa: CASSSTLRVNYGYTF
CDR3nt: TGTGCCAGCAGCTCCACCTTGCGGGTTAACTATGGCTACACCTTC

abundance: NA
j_gene: TRBJ1-2
v_gene: TRBV10-3
d_gene: NA
CDR3aa: CAISEEGDYGYTF
CDR3nt: TGTGCCATCAGTGAGGAGGGGGACTATGGCTACACCTTC

abundance: NA
j_gene: TRBJ1-6
v_gene: TRBV7-2
d_gene: NA
CDR3aa: CASSLVGSYNSPLHF
CDR3nt: TGTGCCAGCAGCTTGGTTGGCTCCTATAATTCACCCCTCCACTTT